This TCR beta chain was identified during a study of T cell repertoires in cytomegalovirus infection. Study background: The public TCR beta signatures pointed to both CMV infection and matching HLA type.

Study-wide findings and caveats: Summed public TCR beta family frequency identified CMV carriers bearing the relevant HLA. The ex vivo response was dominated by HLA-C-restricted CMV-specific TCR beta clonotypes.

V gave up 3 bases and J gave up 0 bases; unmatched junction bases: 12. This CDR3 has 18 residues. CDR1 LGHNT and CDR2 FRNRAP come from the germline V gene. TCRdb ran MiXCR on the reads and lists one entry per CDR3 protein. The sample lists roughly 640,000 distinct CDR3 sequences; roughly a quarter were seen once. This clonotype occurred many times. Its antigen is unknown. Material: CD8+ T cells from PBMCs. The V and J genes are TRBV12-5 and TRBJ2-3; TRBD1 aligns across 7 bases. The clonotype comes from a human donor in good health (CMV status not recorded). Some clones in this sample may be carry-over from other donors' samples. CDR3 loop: CASGFLLTGTYSTDTQYF. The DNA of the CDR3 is TGTGCTAGTGGTTTCCTTCTGACAGGGACCTATAGCACAGATACGCAGTATTTT.